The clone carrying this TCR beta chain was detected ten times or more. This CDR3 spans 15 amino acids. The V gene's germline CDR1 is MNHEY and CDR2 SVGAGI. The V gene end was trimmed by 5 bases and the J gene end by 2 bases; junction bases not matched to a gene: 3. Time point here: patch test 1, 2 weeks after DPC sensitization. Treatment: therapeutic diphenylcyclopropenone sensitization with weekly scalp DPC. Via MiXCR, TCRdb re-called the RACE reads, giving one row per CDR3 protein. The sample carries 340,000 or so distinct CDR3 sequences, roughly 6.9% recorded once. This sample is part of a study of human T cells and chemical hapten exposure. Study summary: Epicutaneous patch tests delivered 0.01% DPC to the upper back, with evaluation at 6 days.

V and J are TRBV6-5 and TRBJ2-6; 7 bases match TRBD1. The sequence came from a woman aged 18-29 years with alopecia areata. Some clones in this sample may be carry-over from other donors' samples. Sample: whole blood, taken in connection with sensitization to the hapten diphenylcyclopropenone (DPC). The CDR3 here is CASSRGTAGANVLTF. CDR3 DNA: TGTGCCAGCAGTCGTGGGACAGCTGGGGCCAACGTCCTGACTTTC.